This T cell receptor beta chain came from a study of technical replicates of blood from a few donors. Germline V gene lookup returns CDR1 SGDLS and CDR2 YYNGEE. J lost 6 bases, V lost 0 bases, and 7 bases had no gene match. The CDR3 is 17 residues long. Libraries were prepared by immunoSEQ multiplex PCR; TCRdb keeps only in-frame clonotypes and omits some of them. The sample shows around 80,000 clones, approximately 91% of them seen only once. The receptor comes from a human donor in good health. The chain couples TRBV9 to TRBJ2-1; TRBD2 agrees at 12 bases. The sample comprised T cells isolated from PBMCs. In nucleotides, the CDR3 is TGTGCCAGCAGCGTAGAAGGACTAGCGGGGACCTCCAATGAGCAGTTCTTC. The encoded protein is CASSVEGLAGTSNEQFF.